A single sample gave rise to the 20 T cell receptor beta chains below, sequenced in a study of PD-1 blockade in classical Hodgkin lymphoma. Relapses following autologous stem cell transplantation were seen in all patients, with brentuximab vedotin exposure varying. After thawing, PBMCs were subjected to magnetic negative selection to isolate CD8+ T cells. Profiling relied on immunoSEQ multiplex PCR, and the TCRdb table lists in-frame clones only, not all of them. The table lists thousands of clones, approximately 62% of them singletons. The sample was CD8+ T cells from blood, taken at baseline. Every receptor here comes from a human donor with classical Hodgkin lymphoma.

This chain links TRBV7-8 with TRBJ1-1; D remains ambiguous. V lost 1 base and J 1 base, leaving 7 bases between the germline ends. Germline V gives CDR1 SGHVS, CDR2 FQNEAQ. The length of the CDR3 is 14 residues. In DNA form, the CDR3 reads TGTGCCAGCAGCTTAGTTCGAGAGAACACTGAAGCTTTCTTT. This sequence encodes CASSLVRENTEAFF.

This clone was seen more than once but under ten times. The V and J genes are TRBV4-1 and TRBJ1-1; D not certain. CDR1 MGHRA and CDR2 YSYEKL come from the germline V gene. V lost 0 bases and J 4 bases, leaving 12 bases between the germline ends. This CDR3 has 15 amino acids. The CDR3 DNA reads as TGCGCCAGCAGCCAAGATCTTGCGGGGAGCACTGAAGCTTTCTTT. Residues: CASSQDLAGSTEAFF.

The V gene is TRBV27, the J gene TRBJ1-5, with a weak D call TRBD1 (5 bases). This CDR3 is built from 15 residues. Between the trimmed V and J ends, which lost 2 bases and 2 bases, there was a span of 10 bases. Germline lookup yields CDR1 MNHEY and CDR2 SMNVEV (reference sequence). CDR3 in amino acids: CASSLTGNGNQPQHF. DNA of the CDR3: TGTGCCAGCAGTTTAACAGGAAACGGCAATCAGCCCCAGCATTTT.

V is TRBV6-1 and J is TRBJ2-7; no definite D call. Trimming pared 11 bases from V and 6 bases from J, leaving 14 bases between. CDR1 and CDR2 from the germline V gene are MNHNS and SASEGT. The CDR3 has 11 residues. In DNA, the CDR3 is TGTGCCTCCCGAAACTCTACCGAGCAGTACTTC. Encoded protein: CASRNSTEQYF.

The CDR3 sequence is CASSLAQQETQYF. CDR3 DNA sequence: TGTGCCAGCAGCTTAGCTCAGCAAGAGACCCAGTACTTC. The rearrangement links TRBV11-3 to TRBJ2-5; D is undetermined. Per the germline V gene, CDR1 is SGHNT and CDR2 is YENEEA. CDR3 size: 13 residues. Trimming left V 1 base short and J 2 bases short, with 5 bases between. Full variable domain (outside the CDR3, taken from reference TRBV11-3 and TRBJ2-5): EAGVVQSPRYKIIEKKQPVAFWCNPISGHNTLYWYLQNLGQGPELLIRYENEEAVDDSQLPKDRFSAERLKGVDSTLKIQPAELGDSAVYLCASSLAQQETQYFGPGTRLLVL.

In DNA, the CDR3 is TGTGCCAGCAGTTTAAAAAACACCGGGGAGCTGTTTTTT. As protein: CASSLKNTGELFF. J is TRBJ2-2 and V is TRBV28; D unclear. The ends were cut back, 2 bases at V and 2 bases at J, with 3 bases in the middle. Germline CDR1 MDHEN, CDR2 SYDVKM. This CDR3 is built from 13 residues. Using reference TRBV28 and TRBJ2-2 for the parts outside the CDR3, the full variable domain is DVKVTQSSRYLVKRTGEKVFLECVQDMDHENMFWYRQDPGLGLRLIYFSYDVKMKEKGDIPEGYSVSREKKERFSLILESASTNQTSMYLCASSLKNTGELFFGEGSRLTVL.

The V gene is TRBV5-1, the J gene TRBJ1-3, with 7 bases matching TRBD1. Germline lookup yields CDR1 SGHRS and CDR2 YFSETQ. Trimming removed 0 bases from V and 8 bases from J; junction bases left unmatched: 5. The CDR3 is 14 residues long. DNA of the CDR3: TGCGCCAGCAGCTTGGGACAGGGTCCTGACACCATATATTTT. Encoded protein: CASSLGQGPDTIYF.

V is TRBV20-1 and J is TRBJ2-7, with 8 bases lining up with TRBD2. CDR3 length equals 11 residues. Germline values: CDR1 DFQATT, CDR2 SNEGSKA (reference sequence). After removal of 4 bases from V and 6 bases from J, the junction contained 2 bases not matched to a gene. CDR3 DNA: TGCAGTGCTACCCTAGCGGGCGAGCAGTACTTC. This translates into CSATLAGEQYF.

The CDR3 spells CASSARQGADTQYF. CDR3 nucleotide sequence: TGTGCCAGCAGTGCCCGCCAGGGGGCAGATACGCAGTATTTT. This chain joins TRBV27 and TRBJ2-3; 7 bases align to TRBD1. Germline V CDR1 and CDR2: MNHEY, SMNVEV (reference sequence). The CDR3 is 14 amino acids. The trim removed 5 bases at V and 4 bases at J, leaving 6 bases unmatched.

CDR3 sequence reads: CASSRDNYNSPLHF. Written as DNA, the CDR3 is TGTGCCAGCAGCCGGGACAACTATAATTCACCCCTCCACTTT. The J gene is TRBJ1-6, the V gene TRBV7-2; D is perhaps TRBD1 (6 bases). Trimming removed 5 bases from V and 3 bases from J, with 8 bases in between. Germline CDR1 SGHTA, CDR2 FQGNSA. There are 14 residues in the CDR3.

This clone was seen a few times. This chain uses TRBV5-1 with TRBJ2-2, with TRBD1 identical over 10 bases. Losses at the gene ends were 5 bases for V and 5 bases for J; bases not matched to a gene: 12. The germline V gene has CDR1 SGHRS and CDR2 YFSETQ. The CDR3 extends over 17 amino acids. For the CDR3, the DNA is TGCGCCAGCAGGCCCCCCAGGACAGGGGGAGAAACCGGGGAGCTGTTTTTT. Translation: CASRPPRTGGETGELFF.

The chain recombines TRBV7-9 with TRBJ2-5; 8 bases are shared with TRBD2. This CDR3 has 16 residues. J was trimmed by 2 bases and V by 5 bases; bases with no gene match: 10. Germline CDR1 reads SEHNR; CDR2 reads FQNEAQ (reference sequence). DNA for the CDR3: TGTGCCAGCAGCCATATTTCGGTAGCGGGACAAGAGACCCAGTACTTC. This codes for CASSHISVAGQETQYF.

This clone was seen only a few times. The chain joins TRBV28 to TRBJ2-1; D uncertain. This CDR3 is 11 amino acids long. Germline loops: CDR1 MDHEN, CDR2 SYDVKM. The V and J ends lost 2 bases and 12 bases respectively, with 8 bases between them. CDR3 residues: CASSLNSLQFF. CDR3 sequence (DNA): TGTGCCAGCAGTTTAAACAGTCTGCAGTTCTTC.

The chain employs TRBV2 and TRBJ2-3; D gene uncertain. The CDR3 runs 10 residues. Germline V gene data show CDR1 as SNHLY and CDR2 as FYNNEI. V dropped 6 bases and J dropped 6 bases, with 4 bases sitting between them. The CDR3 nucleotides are TGTGCCAGCAGGTCGGATACGCAGTATTTT. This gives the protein CASRSDTQYF.

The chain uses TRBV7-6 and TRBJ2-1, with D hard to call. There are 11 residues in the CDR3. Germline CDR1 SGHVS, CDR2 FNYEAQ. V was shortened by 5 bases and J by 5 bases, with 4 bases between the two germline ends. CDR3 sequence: CASSEHNEQFF. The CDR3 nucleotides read TGTGCCAGCAGCGAACACAATGAGCAGTTCTTC.

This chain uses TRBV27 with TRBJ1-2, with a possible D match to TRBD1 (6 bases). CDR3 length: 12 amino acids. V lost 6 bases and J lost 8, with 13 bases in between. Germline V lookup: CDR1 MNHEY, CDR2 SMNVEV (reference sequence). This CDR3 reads CASRSNRVGYTF. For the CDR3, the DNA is TGTGCCAGCAGGTCTAACAGGGTCGGCTACACCTTC.

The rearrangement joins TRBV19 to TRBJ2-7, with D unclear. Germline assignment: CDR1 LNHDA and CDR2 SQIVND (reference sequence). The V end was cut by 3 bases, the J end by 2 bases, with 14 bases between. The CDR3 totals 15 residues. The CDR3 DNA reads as TGTGCCAGTAGTATCTCCCACAGTGGCGCCTACGAGCAGTACTTC. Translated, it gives CASSISHSGAYEQYF.

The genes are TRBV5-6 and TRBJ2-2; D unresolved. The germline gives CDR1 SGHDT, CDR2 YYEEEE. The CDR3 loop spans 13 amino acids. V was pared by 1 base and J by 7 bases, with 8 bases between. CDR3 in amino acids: CASSLLGLGELFF. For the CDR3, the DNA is TGTGCCAGCAGCTTGTTAGGGCTCGGGGAGCTGTTTTTT.

The CDR3 coding sequence is TGCGCCAGCAGCGCTCTGAGGACGGGGAGATACGAGCAGTACTTC. It encodes CASSALRTGRYEQYF. The V call is TRBV5-1, the J call TRBJ2-7, with D perhaps matching TRBD2 (5 bases). Trimming took 4 bases from V and 4 from J, leaving 18 bases between them. This CDR3 has 15 residues. Looked up from germline, CDR1 is SGHRS and CDR2 is YFSETQ.

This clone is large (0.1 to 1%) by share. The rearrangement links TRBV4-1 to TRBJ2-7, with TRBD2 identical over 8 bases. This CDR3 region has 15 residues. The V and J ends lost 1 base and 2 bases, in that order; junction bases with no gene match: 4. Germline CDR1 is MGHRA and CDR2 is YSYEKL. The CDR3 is CASSQGERGTYEQYF. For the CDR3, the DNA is TGCGCCAGCAGCCAAGGGGAGCGGGGGACCTACGAGCAGTACTTC.